This T cell receptor beta chain was obtained from a study of control samples from healthy donors and cancer patients. Only one count was recorded for this clone. Repertoires were generated with immunoSEQ multiplex PCR, while TCRdb's copy carries only in-frame clones and drops some. Of about 170,000 clones listed, around 93% are singletons. Sequenced material: blood. The TCR was taken from a woman aged 55-69 years in good health.

CDR3 amino acids: CASRPDGSESPLHF. The CDR3 DNA sequence: TGTGCCAGCAGACCCGACGGTTCGGAATCACCCCTCCACTTT. The genes are TRBV3-1 (or the pseudogene TRBV3-2) and TRBJ1-6; D is uncertain. The V gene lost 6 bases and the J gene lost 10 bases, with 16 bases spanning the gap. The CDR3 has 14 amino acids. In germline, CDR1 is LGHDT, CDR2 YNNKEL (reference sequence).